The rows below give T cell receptor beta chains drawn from one sample of a study of OX40 agonist ivuxolimab in advanced cancers. TCRdb's copy holds only in-frame clones and misses some; the assay was immunoSEQ multiplex PCR. The repertoire consists of about 64,000 clones, with over 80% occurring once and the leading ten covering 2.8%. The material was CD4+ or CD8+ T cells sorted from blood, obtained in a trial of the OX40 agonist ivuxolimab. The source of these receptors is an adult with an advanced solid tumor such as melanoma, head and neck, liver or kidney cancer. CDR3s include the opening cysteine and the closing phenylalanine or tryptophan. D genes are given only for firm matches. Clone size appears in some rows only: once, few, many, or a class for an expanded clone.

D,J,V,size,CDR3,DNA
TRBD1,TRBJ2-5,TRBV30,-,CAWGKQGAFRETQYF,TGTGCCTGGGGCAAACAGGGGGCTTTTCGAGAGACCCAGTACTTC
-,TRBJ2-7,TRBV2,-,CASSEWYSYEQYF,TGTGCCAGCAGTGAGTGGTACTCCTACGAGCAGTACTTC
TRBD2,TRBJ2-3,TRBV9,-,CASSVGTSGPEDTQYF,TGTGCCAGCAGCGTCGGGACTAGCGGGCCCGAGGATACGCAGTATTTT
-,TRBJ2-7,TRBV5-1,-,CASSPGQRGHYEQYF,TGCGCCAGCAGCCCCGGACAGAGGGGACACTACGAGCAGTACTTC
-,TRBJ1-1,TRBV7-6,-,CASSHQEDGEGAFF,TGTGCCAGCAGCCACCAAGAGGACGGCGAGGGAGCTTTCTTT
-,TRBJ1-4,TRBV6-5,-,CASRKDATNEKLFF,TGTGCCAGCAGAAAGGACGCAACTAATGAAAAACTGTTTTTT
-,TRBJ1-5,TRBV7-6,-,CASGWGKNQPQHF,TGTGCCAGCGGATGGGGGAAGAATCAGCCCCAGCATTTT
-,TRBJ1-1,TRBV11-2,few,CASGGGGNTEAFF,TGTGCCAGCGGAGGAGGGGGGAACACTGAAGCTTTCTTT
-,TRBJ2-7,TRBV7-9,-,CASSSGFWEQYF,TGTGCCAGCAGTTCAGGGTTCTGGGAGCAGTACTTC
TRBD1,TRBJ2-3,TRBV5-1,-,CASSFGTGGVYTQYF,TGCGCCAGCAGCTTCGGGACAGGGGGCGTCTATACGCAGTATTTT
-,TRBJ1-2,TRBV4-1,-,CASSQDPGLRVGYTF,TGCGCCAGCAGCCAAGATCCCGGACTTCGGGTCGGCTACACCTTC
TRBD2,TRBJ2-3,TRBV4-1,-,CASSQGPTGLAGGDTDTQYF,TGCGCCAGCAGCCAAGGCCCGACGGGACTAGCGGGAGGGGACACAGATACGCAGTATTTT
-,TRBJ2-5,TRBV18,-,CASSPINRETQYF,TGTGCCAGCTCACCGATAAACCGAGAGACCCAGTACTTC
-,TRBJ2-7,TRBV5-1,-,CASSLAFYPDEQYF,TGCGCCAGCAGCTTGGCCTTCTATCCTGACGAGCAGTACTTC
TRBD1,TRBJ2-7,TRBV6-5,-,CASSYSQGAASYEQYF,TGTGCCAGCAGTTACTCACAGGGGGCTGCCTCCTACGAGCAGTACTTC
-,TRBJ2-1,TRBV4-2,-,CASSQGDRNEQFF,TGTGCCAGCAGCCAAGGAGATAGAAATGAGCAGTTCTTC
-,TRBJ1-4,TRBV7-9,-,CASSLGRTDNEKLFF,TGTGCCAGCAGCTTAGGGAGGACGGATAATGAAAAACTGTTTTTT
TRBD1,TRBJ2-1,TRBV6-1,-,CASSEASDREDEQFF,TGTGCCAGCAGTGAAGCTTCGGACAGGGAGGACGAGCAGTTCTTC
-,TRBJ1-5,TRBV7-3,once,CASSFTGSGNQPQHF,TGTGCCAGCAGCTTCACAGGGTCGGGCAATCAGCCCCAGCATTTT
-,TRBJ2-3,TRBV11-2,-,CASSFRLGGADTQYF,TGTGCCAGCAGCTTCCGCCTCGGGGGCGCAGATACGCAGTATTTT
TRBD2,TRBJ2-7,TRBV11-2,-,CASRLTSGINYEQYF,TGTGCCAGCAGGTTAACTAGCGGGATAAACTACGAGCAGTACTTC
TRBD2,TRBJ2-1,TRBV19,-,CASSIDSSGYNEQFF,TGTGCCAGTAGTATAGATTCTAGCGGCTACAATGAGCAGTTCTTC
-,TRBJ1-5,TRBV21-1,-,CAGPTGGPLLYQPQHF,TGTGCCGGCCCGACCGGGGGTCCCCTGCTCTATCAGCCCCAGCATTTT
-,TRBJ1-2,TRBV5-4,-,CASSLGPLDGYTF,TGTGCCAGCAGCTTAGGGCCCCTCGATGGCTACACCTTC
TRBD2,TRBJ2-3,TRBV25-1,-,CASSHSGGDTQYF,TGTGCCAGCAGCCATAGCGGGGGCGATACGCAGTATTTT
-,TRBJ1-1,TRBV4-3,-,CASSQNPQAGNTEAFF,TGCGCCAGCAGCCAAAACCCCCAAGCAGGCAACACTGAAGCTTTCTTT
TRBD1,TRBJ1-6,TRBV28,-,CASLLQGDSPLHF,TGTGCCAGCCTCCTCCAGGGGGACTCACCCCTCCACTTT
-,TRBJ2-3,TRBV19,-,CASKKSQASTDTQYF,TGTGCCAGTAAGAAATCACAGGCCTCCACAGATACGCAGTATTTT
-,TRBJ1-5,TRBV21-1,-,CASSKGGEGSRQPQHF,TGTGCCAGCAGCAAAGGAGGAGAAGGATCCAGGCAGCCCCAGCATTTT